The clone carrying this TCR beta chain was counted a few times. Its specificity is unknown. A multiplex PCR was run with 60 Vbeta primers and 13 Jbeta primers. Profiled with immunoSEQ multiplex PCR; TCRdb holds only in-frame clones, not every one. The sample yields under 130,000 clones, around 63% seen once. The data were taken from a study of cytomegalovirus exposure and HLA in healthy donors. Findings of the study overall: A link between a missense DCLRE1C variant and TCR beta V- and J-gene trimming emerged from a later analysis.

V gave up 5 bases and J gave up 4 bases, with 21 bases separating them. The CDR3 sequence is 18 residues long. Germline V gene lookup returns CDR1 LNHDA and CDR2 SQIVND (reference sequence). This rearrangement joins TRBV19 to TRBJ2-6; D is perhaps TRBD1 (8 bases). Material for sequencing was PBMCs. The origin of this receptor is a man younger than 40 in good health and CMV-seronegative. CDR3 in amino acids: CASSSWTGRAVGANVLTF. CDR3 bases: TGTGCCAGTAGTTCCTGGACAGGGAGGGCTGTGGGGGCCAACGTCCTGACTTTC.